This TCR beta chain appears in the sequencing data of a study of cytomegalovirus exposure and HLA in healthy donors. Study-level points and caveats: For most TCR beta V segments, an earlier analysis put the productive rate at about 87% or about 30% of the time. Looking again later, the authors saw that most CMV-associated TCR beta chains seemed HLA-restricted.

The CDR3 is 14 amino acids. Per germline, CDR1 MNHEY and CDR2 SVGAGI. V was clipped by 6 bases and J by 7 bases; unmatched bases: 5. The PCR ran on 60 Vbeta and 13 Jbeta primers. The table came from immunoSEQ multiplex PCR; TCRdb's copy has only in-frame clones and leaves some out. The table shows some 100,000 clones, with approximately 84% occurring only once. Of note for this clone: The antigen is not known.

This chain connects TRBV6-5 to TRBJ2-2, with TRBD2 matching over 10 bases. The sequencing input was PBMCs. The origin of this receptor is a man younger than 35 in good health and CMV-seronegative. In DNA form, the CDR3 reads TGTGCCAGCAGGGCTAGCGGGAGTCTCGGGGAGCTGTTTTTT. As protein: CASRASGSLGELFF.